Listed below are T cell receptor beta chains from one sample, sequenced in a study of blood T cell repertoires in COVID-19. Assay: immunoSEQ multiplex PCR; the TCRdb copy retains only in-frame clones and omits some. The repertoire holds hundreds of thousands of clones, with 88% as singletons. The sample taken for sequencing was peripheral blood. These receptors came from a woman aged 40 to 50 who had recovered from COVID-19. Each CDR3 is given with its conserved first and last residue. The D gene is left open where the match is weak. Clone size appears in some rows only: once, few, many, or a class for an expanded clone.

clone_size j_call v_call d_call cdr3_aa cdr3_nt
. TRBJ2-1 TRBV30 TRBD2 CAWSVGTSPYNEQFF TGTGCCTGGAGTGTGGGGACTAGCCCTTACAATGAGCAGTTCTTC
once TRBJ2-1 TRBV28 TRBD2 CASSSLAGGPGNEQFF TGTGCCAGCAGTTCCCTAGCGGGAGGGCCGGGTAATGAGCAGTTCTTC
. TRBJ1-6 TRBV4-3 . CASSQADRSGSPLHF TGCGCCAGCAGCCAAGCCGACAGGTCGGGCTCACCCCTCCACTTT
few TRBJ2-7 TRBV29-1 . CSVGRDSYEQYF TGCAGCGTTGGCCGGGACTCCTACGAGCAGTACTTC
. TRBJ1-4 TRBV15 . CALAREAGNEKLFF TGTGCCCTAGCGAGGGAGGCTGGTAATGAAAAACTGTTTTTT
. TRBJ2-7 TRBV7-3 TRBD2 CASSSLAGGEQYF TGTGCCAGCAGCTCCCTAGCGGGGGGGGAGCAGTACTTC
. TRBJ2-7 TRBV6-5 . CASSPDPLRYEQYF TGTGCCAGCAGTCCCGATCCCTTGCGCTACGAGCAGTACTTC
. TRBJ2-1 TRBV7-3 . CASSPNDNEQFF TGTGCCAGCAGCCCCAATGACAATGAGCAGTTCTTC
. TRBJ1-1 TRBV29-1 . CSVVGRAMNTEAFF TGCAGCGTTGTGGGCAGGGCCATGAACACTGAAGCTTTCTTT
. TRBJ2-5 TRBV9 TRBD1 CASSGTGVLGETQYF TGTGCCAGCAGCGGAACAGGGGTCCTTGGAGAGACCCAGTACTTC
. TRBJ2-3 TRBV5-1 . CASSLAFGSGTDTQYF TGCGCCAGCAGCTTGGCCTTCGGGAGTGGCACAGATACGCAGTATTTT
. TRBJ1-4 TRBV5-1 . CASSSETAYNEKLFF TGCGCCAGCAGCTCGGAGACAGCCTATAATGAAAAACTGTTTTTT
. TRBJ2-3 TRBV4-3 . CASSPQGTDTQYF TGCGCCAGCAGCCCCCAGGGCACAGATACGCAGTATTTT
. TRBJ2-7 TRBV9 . CASSTGHSSYEQYF TGTGCCAGCAGTACGGGACACAGCTCCTACGAGCAGTACTTC
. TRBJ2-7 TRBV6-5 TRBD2 CASSYRSGRGGYEQYF TGTGCCAGCAGTTACCGGAGCGGGAGAGGGGGGTACGAGCAGTACTTC
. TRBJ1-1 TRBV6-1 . CASSDRGMNTEAFF TGTGCCAGCAGTGACCGGGGGATGAACACTGAAGCTTTCTTT
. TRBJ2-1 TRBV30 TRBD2 CAWRQSPGGLEQFF TGTGCCTGGAGACAGAGCCCGGGGGGACTTGAGCAGTTCTTC
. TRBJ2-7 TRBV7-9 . CASSPEGAYEQYF TGTGCCAGCAGCCCAGAGGGGGCCTACGAGCAGTACTTC
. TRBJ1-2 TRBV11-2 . CASSLDPLTGNYGYTF TGTGCCAGCAGCTTAGATCCCCTGACAGGAAACTATGGCTACACCTTC
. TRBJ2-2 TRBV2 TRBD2 CASRTSGRGTGELFF TGTGCCAGCAGGACCAGCGGGAGGGGCACCGGGGAGCTGTTTTTT
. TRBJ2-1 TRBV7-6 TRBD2 CASSLEASGEVGNEQFF TGTGCCAGCAGCTTAGAGGCTAGCGGAGAGGTCGGGAATGAGCAGTTCTTC
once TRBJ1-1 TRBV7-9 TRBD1 CASDPQGAGGTEAFF TGTGCCAGCGATCCGCAGGGGGCCGGTGGCACTGAAGCTTTCTTT
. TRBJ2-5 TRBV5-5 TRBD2 CASSPGLAGSQETQYF TGTGCCAGCAGCCCCGGACTAGCGGGATCCCAAGAGACCCAGTACTTC
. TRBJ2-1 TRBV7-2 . CASAAGIMFF TGTGCCAGCGCCGCCGGTATTATGTTCTTC
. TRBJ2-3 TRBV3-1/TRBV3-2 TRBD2 CASSRTSGSGTDTQYF TGTGCCAGCAGCCGGACTAGCGGGAGTGGGACAGATACGCAGTATTTT
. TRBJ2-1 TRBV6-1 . CASSELGAGAYNEQFF TGTGCCAGCAGTGAATTAGGGGCAGGGGCTTACAATGAGCAGTTCTTC
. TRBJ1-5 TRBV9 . CASSVGAAYEPQHF TGTGCCAGCAGCGTAGGGGCAGCCTATGAGCCCCAGCATTTT
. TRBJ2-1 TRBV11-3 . CASSLDLGDEQFF TGTGCCAGCAGCTTAGACCTAGGGGATGAGCAGTTCTTC
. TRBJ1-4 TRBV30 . CAWSSLGPVGLFF TGTGCCTGGAGTTCCTTGGGCCCCGTGGGACTGTTTTTT
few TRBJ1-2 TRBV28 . CASSLSGTHYGYTF TGTGCCAGCAGTTTATCGGGGACACACTATGGCTACACCTTC
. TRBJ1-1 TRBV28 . CASSLSGRPPYTEAFF TGTGCCAGCAGTTTATCTGGCAGGCCCCCTTACACTGAAGCTTTCTTT
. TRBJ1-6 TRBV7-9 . CASSPIGQRGGSPLHF TGTGCCAGCAGCCCGATCGGACAGCGGGGCGGTTCACCCCTCCACTTT
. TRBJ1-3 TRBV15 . CATSRATAPVNTIYF TGTGCCACCAGCAGAGCGACAGCCCCTGTAAACACCATATATTTT
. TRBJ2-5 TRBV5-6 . CASSLAETQYF TGTGCCAGCAGCTTGGCGGAGACCCAGTACTTC
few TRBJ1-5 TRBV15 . CATSRDGRDQPQHF TGTGCCACCAGCAGAGACGGGCGGGATCAGCCCCAGCATTTT
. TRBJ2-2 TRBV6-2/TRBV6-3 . CASSYGSPNTGELFF TGTGCCAGCAGTTACGGGAGTCCGAACACCGGGGAGCTGTTTTTT
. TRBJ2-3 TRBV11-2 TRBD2 CASSLGGGGLAGRADTQYF TGTGCCAGCAGCTTAGGTGGGGGGGGACTAGCGGGACGAGCAGATACGCAGTATTTT
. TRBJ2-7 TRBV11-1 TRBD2 CASSTTGRASYEQYF TGTGCCAGCAGCACAACGGGGAGGGCCTCCTACGAGCAGTACTTC
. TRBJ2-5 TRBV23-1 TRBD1 CASSQSVQGAQETQYF TGCGCCAGCAGTCAATCCGTTCAGGGGGCCCAAGAGACCCAGTACTTC